This TCR beta chain was sequenced in a study of shared clonotypes between healthy human individuals. Overall study: Donors had three CD4 naive, three CD4 memory, two CD8 naive and one CD8 memory plate apiece.

With 4 bases removed from V and 4 bases from J, the gap between germline ends came to 17 bases. CDR3 length: 15 residues. CDR1 is SGHRS, CDR2 YFSETQ, per germline. Study results and limitations: Rarefaction revealed incomplete sorted-subset sequencing despite large depth. A reduction in generation probabilities was seen for non-shared clonotypes relative to those shared by all four donors.

On this clone: Antigen: not known.

Clones were read by immunoSEQ multiplex PCR, and TCRdb kept only the in-frame ones, dropping some. The sample holds 1,400,000 or so clones, 98% seen once. This receptor was obtained from a man younger than 45 in good health. The chain couples TRBV5-1 to TRBJ1-1; D might be TRBD1 (5 bases). Source material: naive CD4+ T cells sorted from blood. Subset given: CD45RA+ positively selected. The CDR3 spells CASSPRPGGATEAFF. CDR3 coding DNA: TGCGCCAGCAGCCCGAGACCCGGCGGGGCCACTGAAGCTTTCTTT.